This T cell receptor (beta chain) was observed in a study of CD8 T cells in ankylosing spondylitis. General study results and limits: With a CD8+ phenotype, disease-linked clones were relatively rare in peripheral blood.

V was pared by 5 bases and J by 3 bases, with 22 bases between. There are 18 residues in the CDR3. Construction of TCR beta libraries was performed using quantitative 5'-RACE with molecular barcodes. One entry per CDR3 protein results from TCRdb running MiXCR on the 5' RACE reads. This sample has approximately 140,000 distinct CDR3 sequences, with approximately 44% found just once. About this clonotype itself: Its specificity is not known.

This chain links TRBV12-3 or TRBV12-4 with TRBJ2-2, with D possibly matching TRBD1 (7 bases). This TCR came from a male donor with ankylosing spondylitis. Sequencing was carried out using synovial fluid, either unsorted or a sorted T cell fraction (not recorded which). The CDR3 here is CASSIRLDREVDTGELFF. As DNA, the CDR3 is TGTGCCAGCAGTATACGGCTCGACAGGGAGGTGGACACCGGGGAGCTGTTTTTT.